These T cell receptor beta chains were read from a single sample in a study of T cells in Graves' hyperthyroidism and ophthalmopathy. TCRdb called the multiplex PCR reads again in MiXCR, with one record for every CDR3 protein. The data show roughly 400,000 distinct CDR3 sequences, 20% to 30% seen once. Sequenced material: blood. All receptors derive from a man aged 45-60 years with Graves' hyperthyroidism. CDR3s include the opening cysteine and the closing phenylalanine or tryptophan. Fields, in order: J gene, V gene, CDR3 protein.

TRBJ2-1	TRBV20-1	CSARAATSGRDEQFF
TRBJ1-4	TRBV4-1	CASSPSDRGGSNEKLFF
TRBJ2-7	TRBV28	CASSDRNRAAIGF
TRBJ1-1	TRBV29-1	CSVAQAGNTEAFF
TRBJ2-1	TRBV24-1	CATSSLAEPTYNEQFF
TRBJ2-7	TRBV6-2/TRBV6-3	CASSASHPVPRRDEQYF
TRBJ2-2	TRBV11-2	CASSLDLAGPNTGELFF
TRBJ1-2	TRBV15	CATSRDLYGYTF
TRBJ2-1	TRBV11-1	CASSPDSGYNEQFF
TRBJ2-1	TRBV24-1	CATSVSGNARYNEQFF
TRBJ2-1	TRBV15	CATSAGGSYNEQFF
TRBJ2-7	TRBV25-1	CASSDSGQANYEQYF
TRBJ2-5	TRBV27	CASSLVRQRRETQYF
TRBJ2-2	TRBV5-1	CASSSVVDTGELFF
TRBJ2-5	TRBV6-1	CASSEGAGLFETQYF
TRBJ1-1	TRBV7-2	CASSKTQGTRNEAFF
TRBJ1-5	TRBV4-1	CASSQVVQGNQPQHF
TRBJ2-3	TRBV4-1	CASSQKGVGRADTQYF
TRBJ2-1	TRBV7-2	CASSLGGWADYNEQFF
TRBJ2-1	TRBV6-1	CASSESRLDNEQFF
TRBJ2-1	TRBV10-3	CATNGAASSYNEQFF
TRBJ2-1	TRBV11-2	CASSLVGIAGNEQFF
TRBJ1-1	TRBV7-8	CASSYIQGIGANTEAFF
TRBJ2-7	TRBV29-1	CSVVNRRSYEQYF
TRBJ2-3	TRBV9	CASSVGSSRDPDTQYF
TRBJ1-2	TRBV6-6	CASSYTRTGAPNYGYTF
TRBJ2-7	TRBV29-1	CSVRDPGDEQYF
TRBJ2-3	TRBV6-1	CASSGRTSGRSDTQYF
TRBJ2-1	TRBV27	CASSFTTGWKIEQFF
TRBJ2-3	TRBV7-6	CASSPEFGQGSSTDTQYF
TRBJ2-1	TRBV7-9	CASSSGQGADNEQFF
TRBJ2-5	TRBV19	CASSTHRASGETQYF
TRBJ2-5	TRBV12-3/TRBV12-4	CASSLGTRQETQYF
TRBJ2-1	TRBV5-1	CASSSQAGSYNEQFF
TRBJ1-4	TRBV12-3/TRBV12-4	CASSLAGVEEKLFF
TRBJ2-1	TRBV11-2	CASSLVERGLAGLYNEQFF
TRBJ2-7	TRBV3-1	CASSQGTAYEQYF
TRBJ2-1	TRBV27	CASSWSTKYNEQFF
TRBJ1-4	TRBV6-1	CASSEVATAANEKLFF
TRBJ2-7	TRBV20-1	CSATPTRSQYEQYF
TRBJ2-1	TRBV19	CASSIFSVASSYNEQFF
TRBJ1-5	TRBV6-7	CAARDKGNACNQPQHF
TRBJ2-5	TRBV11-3	CASSLIRGQLQETQYF
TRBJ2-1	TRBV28	CASSFSGSKQFF
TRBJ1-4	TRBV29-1	CSIRRATNEKLFF
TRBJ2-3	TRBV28	CTSSGTGGVDTQYF
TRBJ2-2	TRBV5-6	CASTLLGANRELFF
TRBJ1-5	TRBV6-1	CASTGSGQGNQPQHF
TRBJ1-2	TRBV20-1	CSAAGQGMNGYTF
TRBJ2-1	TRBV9	CASSGFAGGHLGNEQFF
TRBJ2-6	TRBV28	CASSQRGAGANVLTF
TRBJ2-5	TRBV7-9	CASSPWVSGSETQYF
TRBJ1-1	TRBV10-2	CASSEGTGKVEAFF
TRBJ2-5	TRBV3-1	CASSQRTGGVETQYF
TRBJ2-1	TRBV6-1	CASRGGGGSSYNEQFF